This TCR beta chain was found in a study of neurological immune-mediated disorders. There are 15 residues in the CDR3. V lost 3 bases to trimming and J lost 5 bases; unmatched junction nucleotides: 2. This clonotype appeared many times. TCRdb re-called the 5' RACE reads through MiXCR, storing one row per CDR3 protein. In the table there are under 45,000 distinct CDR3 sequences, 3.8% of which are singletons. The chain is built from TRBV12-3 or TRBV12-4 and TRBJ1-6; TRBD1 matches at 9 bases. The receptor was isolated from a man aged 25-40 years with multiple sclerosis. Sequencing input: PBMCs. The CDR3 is CASSLTGGNNSPLHF. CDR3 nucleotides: TGTGCCAGCAGTTTGACAGGGGGGAATAATTCACCCCTCCACTTT.